The 24 T cell receptor beta chains presented below share a single source sample, sequenced in a study of OX40 agonist ivuxolimab in advanced cancers. Assay used: immunoSEQ multiplex PCR; TCRdb lists only in-frame clones, some missing. The repertoire includes some 30,000 clones, roughly four fifths of them detected once, and around 12% sits in the top ten. The sequencing used CD4+ or CD8+ T cells sorted from blood, collected in a trial of the OX40 agonist ivuxolimab. The receptors derive from an adult with an advanced solid tumor such as melanoma, head and neck, liver or kidney cancer.

V usage is TRBV6-1 and J usage is TRBJ2-4, with 7 positions matching TRBD1. The CDR3 totals 12 residues. Unmatched junction bases numbered 10, after V lost 9 bases and J lost 11 bases. In germline, CDR1 is MNHNS, CDR2 SASEGT. Written as DNA, the CDR3 is TGTGCCAGTGGAGACAGGGTTTCCCTTCAGTACTTC. Amino acid sequence: CASGDRVSLQYF.

This clone was detected only once. The rearrangement links TRBV5-1 to TRBJ1-1, with a tentative D call TRBD1 (6 bases). V dropped 0 bases and J dropped 4 bases, with 13 bases sitting between them. The CDR3 runs to 15 residues. From germline, CDR1 is SGHRS and CDR2 YFSETQ. The CDR3: CASSLGGTGTTEAFF. CDR3 nucleotides: TGCGCCAGCAGCTTGGGAGGCACAGGGACCACTGAAGCTTTCTTT.

This clone was observed once. The chain has TRBV20-1 and TRBJ1-2, with D unresolved. The V and J ends lost 2 bases and 6 bases respectively, with 7 bases between them. Per germline, CDR1 DFQATT and CDR2 SNEGSKA (reference sequence). The length of the CDR3 is 11 residues. The CDR3 DNA reads TGCAGTGCTAGACCCTTAGATGGCTACACCTTC. It codes for CSARPLDGYTF.

This clone counts as medium-sized. The chain carries TRBV10-3 and TRBJ1-5; unclear D gene. CDR1 is ENHRY and CDR2 is SYGVKD in the germline V gene. Trimming pared 11 bases from V and 3 bases from J, leaving 11 bases between. The CDR3 extends over 12 amino acids. CDR3 nucleotide sequence: TGTGCCTCCTCGGTGGACAATCAGCCCCAGCATTTT. Its translation is CASSVDNQPQHF.

CDR3 nucleotide sequence: TGTGCCAGCAAGCGGGGGGGATCCTACGAGCAGTACTTC. As protein: CASKRGGSYEQYF. This chain connects TRBV6-1 to TRBJ2-7; 10 bases line up with TRBD2. The germline gives CDR1 MNHNS, CDR2 SASEGT. The CDR3 is 13 residues long. The V gene end was trimmed by 7 bases and the J gene end by 1 base; junction bases not matched to a gene: 1.

The V gene is TRBV29-1, the J gene TRBJ1-1; unclear D gene. The germline V gene encodes CDR1 SQVTM and CDR2 ANQGSEA. Trimming cost V 3 bases and J 4 bases, with 9 bases left between them. CDR3 length: 12 amino acids. CDR3 loop: CSVDPSRTEAFF. Written as DNA, the CDR3 is TGCAGCGTTGACCCTAGTCGCACTGAAGCTTTCTTT. The full variable domain, completed using reference TRBV29-1 and TRBJ1-1, is SAVISQKPSRDICQRGTSLTIQCQVDSQVTMMFWYRQQPGQSLTLIATANQGSEATYESGFVIDKFPISRPNLTFSTLTVSNMSPEDSSIYLCSVDPSRTEAFFGQGTRLTVV.

The chain has TRBV5-4 and TRBJ2-1; D unclear. Trimming took off 0 bases at V and 6 bases at J, with 7 bases between the two ends. CDR1 is SGHNT and CDR2 is YYREEE in the germline V gene (reference sequence). The CDR3 spans 13 residues. CDR3 region: CASSLAIGNEQFF. CDR3 bases: TGTGCCAGCAGCTTGGCCATTGGCAATGAGCAGTTCTTC.

Concerning this clone: The DNA is left out, because the CDR3 cannot be placed on it with certainty; the CDR3 is given as TCRdb lists it. This sequence joins TRBV12-2 and TRBJ2-2; the DNA was not compared with TRBD2, the D call given in the table. TRBV12-2 counts as a pseudogene. The length of the CDR3 is 14 amino acids, counting both ends. CDR3: CASRFSTGPGSCFF.

The chain employs TRBV2 and TRBJ1-5, with a tentative D call TRBD1 (6 bases). The CDR3 is made up of 15 amino acids. Trimming stripped 5 bases from V and 2 bases from J, with 13 bases between. In germline, CDR1 is SNHLY, CDR2 FYNNEI. The CDR3 nucleotides read TGTGCCAGCAGTCCGGCGACAGGCCGCAATCAGCCCCAGCATTTT. Translation: CASSPATGRNQPQHF.

A few counts support this clone. The J gene is TRBJ1-6, the V gene TRBV6-1, with D unclear. Germline CDR1 is MNHNS and CDR2 is SASEGT. The CDR3 loop spans 12 amino acids. The V gene lost 0 bases and the J gene lost 12 bases, with 6 bases spanning the gap. CDR3 in amino acids: CASSEARRPLHF. DNA for the CDR3: TGTGCCAGCAGTGAAGCGCGCAGACCCCTCCACTTT.

V usage is TRBV5-1 and J usage is TRBJ1-2; D gene uncertain. Trimming shortened V by 0 bases and J by 2 bases, and 5 bases separated the two germline ends. Germline CDR1 SGHRS, CDR2 YFSETQ. The CDR3 has 13 amino acids. The DNA of the CDR3 is TGCGCCAGCAGCTTGGAAGGGAACTATGGCTACACCTTC. Its translation is CASSLEGNYGYTF.

A remark on this clone: Within the sample, other DNA sequences also encode this same CDR3. V and J are TRBV29-1 and TRBJ1-1; 7 positions agree with TRBD1. The CDR3 consists of 12 residues. Losses at the gene ends were 7 bases for V and 1 base for J; bases not matched to a gene: 3. Germline V gene data show CDR1 as SQVTM and CDR2 as ANQGSEA. The CDR3 is CSARQGNTEAFF. In DNA, the CDR3 is TGCAGCGCAAGACAGGGGAACACTGAAGCTTTCTTT.

V gene TRBV5-1 combines with J gene TRBJ2-5, with unresolved D. Trimming pared 3 bases from V and 5 bases from J, leaving 14 bases between. The length of the CDR3 is 14 residues. CDR1 is SGHRS, CDR2 YFSETQ, per germline. Here the CDR3 reads CASSSFGPWETQYF. The CDR3 region has the DNA TGCGCCAGCAGCTCGTTCGGACCGTGGGAGACCCAGTACTTC.

This clone was detected once. The rearrangement joins TRBV19 to TRBJ1-5; 7 bases line up with TRBD1. V shed 1 base and J 1 base; nucleotides not matched to a gene: 1. This CDR3 comprises 15 residues. Looked up from germline, CDR1 is LNHDA and CDR2 is SQIVND (reference sequence). The CDR3 DNA reads TGTGCCAGTAGTATAGCAGGGGGAAGCAATCAGCCCCAGCATTTT. This encodes CASSIAGGSNQPQHF.

This chain links TRBV9 with TRBJ1-4; TRBD1 matches 8 bases. Germline lookup yields CDR1 SGDLS and CDR2 YYNGEE. The CDR3 is 14 amino acids. Germline trimming cut 3 bases from V and 7 bases from J; bases unmatched to any gene: 5. The CDR3 loop is CASSDGQGGEKLFF. The CDR3, as DNA: TGTGCCAGCAGCGATGGACAGGGAGGTGAAAAACTGTTTTTT.

The chain is built from TRBV19 and TRBJ1-1; 7 bases align to TRBD1. The CDR3 is 14 amino acids. V lost 6 bases and J lost 0; bases outside the gene matches: 4. The germline CDR1 and CDR2 sequences are LNHDA and SQIVND (reference sequence). As DNA, the CDR3 is TGTGCCAGTAGGGAGACAGGGTTGAACACTGAAGCTTTCTTT. Encoded protein: CASRETGLNTEAFF.

The chain recombines TRBV4-1 with TRBJ1-1; 7 positions agree with TRBD1. Germline CDR1 MGHRA, CDR2 YSYEKL. V shed 0 bases, J shed 0 bases, and the junction held 4 bases outside the gene matches. CDR3 size: 16 residues. CDR3 loop: CASSQDPGQMNTEAFF. For the CDR3, the DNA is TGCGCCAGCAGCCAAGATCCGGGACAGATGAACACTGAAGCTTTCTTT.

The rearrangement uses TRBV18 and TRBJ2-3, with TRBD1 matching over 10 bases. V was pared by 3 bases and J by 2 bases, with 8 bases of the junction left unmatched. The CDR3 is 17 amino acids. The germline V gene has CDR1 KGHSH and CDR2 LQKENI. As DNA, the CDR3 is TGTGCCAGCTCACCGCGTTCGGGACAGGGGCTCACAGATACGCAGTATTTT. Its protein product is CASSPRSGQGLTDTQYF.

The V call is TRBV5-1, the J call TRBJ1-5, with a weak D call TRBD1 (6 bases). The length of the CDR3 is 16 residues. Germline CDR1 and CDR2: SGHRS and YFSETQ. Deletions cut 0 bases from V and 2 bases from J, with 12 bases between. The chain's CDR3 is CASSLEPQGGNQPQHF. CDR3 coding DNA: TGCGCCAGCAGCTTGGAACCACAGGGAGGCAATCAGCCCCAGCATTTT.

CDR3 loop: CASSERSGGVYEQYV. The CDR3 coding sequence is TGTGCCAGCAGTGAACGTAGCGGGGGGGTCTACGAGCAGTACGTC. This chain joins TRBV2 and TRBJ2-7; 11 nucleotides agree with TRBD2. CDR3 length: 15 amino acids. Germline V CDR1 and CDR2: SNHLY, FYNNEI. Trimming at V came to 2 bases and at J to 3 bases, leaving 3 bases not matched to a gene.

This clone was seen a handful of times. This rearrangement joins TRBV18 to TRBJ2-7; TRBD2 is a possible D gene (5 bases). V was trimmed by 2 bases and J by 12 bases, leaving 14 bases between them. The germline CDR1 and CDR2 sequences are KGHSH and LQKENI. This CDR3 spans 12 amino acids. The DNA of the CDR3 is TGTGCCAGCTCACCAAGACGAGGGTTAGTGTACGTC. This gives the protein CASSPRRGLVYV.

The chain couples TRBV6-1 to TRBJ1-2; D ambiguous. The CDR3 covers 12 residues. Germline CDR1 MNHNS, CDR2 SASEGT. V lost 2 bases, J lost 8 bases, and 9 bases lay in between. CDR3 amino acids: CASSEREWGYTF. CDR3 bases: TGTGCCAGCAGTGAAAGAGAATGGGGCTACACCTTC.

V gene TRBV15 combines with J gene TRBJ2-1, with 7 bases that match TRBD2. Germline CDR1 and CDR2: LNHNV and YYDKDF (reference sequence). The CDR3 spans 15 residues. Losses at the gene ends were 1 base for V and 7 bases for J; bases not matched to a gene: 7. For the CDR3, the DNA is TGTGCCACCAGCAGAGGGCTAGCGGAGGGGAATGAGCAGTTCTTC. Translating it yields CATSRGLAEGNEQFF. Drawing the rest from reference TRBV15 and TRBJ2-1, the complete variable domain is DAMVIQNPRYQVTQFGKPVTLSCSQTLNHNVMYWYQQKSSQAPKLLFHYYDKDFNNEADTPDNFQSRRPNTSFCFLDIRSPGLGDTAMYLCATSRGLAEGNEQFFGPGTRLTVL.

The rearrangement uses TRBV5-4 and TRBJ2-2, with 9 nucleotides matching TRBD2. This CDR3 is built from 17 residues. Trimming took 2 bases from V and 0 from J; bases not matched to a gene: 5. Looked up from germline, CDR1 is SGHNT and CDR2 is YYREEE (reference sequence). The DNA of the CDR3 is TGTGCCAGCAGCTTCGCCGTAGCGGGGGCGAACACCGGGGAGCTGTTTTTT. The encoded protein is CASSFAVAGANTGELFF. Filled out from reference TRBV5-4 and TRBJ2-2, the complete variable domain reads ETGVTQSPTHLIKTRGQQVTLRCSSQSGHNTVSWYQQALGQGPQFIFQYYREEENGRGNFPPRFSGLQFPNYSSELNVNALELDDSALYLCASSFAVAGANTGELFFGEGSRLTVL.